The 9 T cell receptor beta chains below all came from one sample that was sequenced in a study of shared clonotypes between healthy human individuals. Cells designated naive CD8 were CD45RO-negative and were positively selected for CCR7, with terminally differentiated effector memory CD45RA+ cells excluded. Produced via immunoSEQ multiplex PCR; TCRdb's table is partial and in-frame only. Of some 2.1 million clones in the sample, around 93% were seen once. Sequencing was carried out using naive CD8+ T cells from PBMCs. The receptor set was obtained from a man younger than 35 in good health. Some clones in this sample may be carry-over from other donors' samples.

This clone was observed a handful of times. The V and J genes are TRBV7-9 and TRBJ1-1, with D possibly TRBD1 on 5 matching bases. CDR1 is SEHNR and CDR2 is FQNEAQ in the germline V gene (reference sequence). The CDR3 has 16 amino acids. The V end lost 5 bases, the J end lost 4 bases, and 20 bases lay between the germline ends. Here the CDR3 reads CASSPGVRGARTEAFF. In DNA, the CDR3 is TGTGCCAGCAGCCCCGGTGTAAGAGGGGCGCGCACTGAAGCTTTCTTT.

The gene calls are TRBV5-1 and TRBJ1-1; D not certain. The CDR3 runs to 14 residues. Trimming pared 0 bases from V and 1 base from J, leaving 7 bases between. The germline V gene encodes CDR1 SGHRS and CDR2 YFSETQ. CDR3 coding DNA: TGCGCCAGCAGCTTGGTTCTAGGGAACACTGAAGCTTTCTTT. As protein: CASSLVLGNTEAFF.

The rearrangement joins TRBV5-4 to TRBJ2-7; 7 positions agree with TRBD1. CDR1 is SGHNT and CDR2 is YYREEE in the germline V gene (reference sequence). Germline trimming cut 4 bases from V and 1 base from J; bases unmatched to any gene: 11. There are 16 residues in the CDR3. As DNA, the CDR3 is TGTGCCAGCAGCAACACCGACAGGGACCTTTCCTACGAGCAGTACTTC. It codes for CASSNTDRDLSYEQYF.

CDR3 in DNA: TGTGCCAGCAGCCCTCGGACCCTTTCAACTAATGAAAAACTGTTTTTT. It codes for CASSPRTLSTNEKLFF. The rearrangement uses TRBV7-2 and TRBJ1-4; D uncertain. Germline CDR1 is SGHTA and CDR2 is FQGNSA. The ends were cut back, 5 bases at V and 0 bases at J, with 13 bases in the middle. CDR3 length equals 16 residues.

The CDR3 sequence is CATSRVGVSQETQYF. The DNA of the CDR3 is TGTGCCACCAGCAGAGTTGGTGTCAGCCAAGAGACCCAGTACTTC. The chain employs TRBV15 and TRBJ2-5, with D hard to call. The V and J ends lost 1 base and 1 base respectively, with 10 bases between them. This CDR3 spans 15 amino acids. Germline values: CDR1 LNHNV, CDR2 YYDKDF (reference sequence).

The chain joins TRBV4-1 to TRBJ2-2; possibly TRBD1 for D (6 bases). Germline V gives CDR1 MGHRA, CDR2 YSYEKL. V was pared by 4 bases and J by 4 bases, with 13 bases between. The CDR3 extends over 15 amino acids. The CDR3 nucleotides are TGCGCCAGCAGCCTAGGGCGGACAGCCACCGGGGAGCTGTTTTTT. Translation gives CASSLGRTATGELFF.

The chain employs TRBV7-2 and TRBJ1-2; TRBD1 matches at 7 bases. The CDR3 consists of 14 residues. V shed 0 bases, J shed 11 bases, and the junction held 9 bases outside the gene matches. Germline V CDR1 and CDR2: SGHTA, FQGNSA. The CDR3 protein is CASSLAYSDRDYTF. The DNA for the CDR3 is TGTGCCAGCAGCTTAGCTTACTCCGACAGGGATTACACCTTC.

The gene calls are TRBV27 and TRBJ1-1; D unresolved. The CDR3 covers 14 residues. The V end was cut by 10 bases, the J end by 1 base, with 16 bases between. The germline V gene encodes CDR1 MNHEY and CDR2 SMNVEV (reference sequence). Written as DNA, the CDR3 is TGTGCCACCAGCCCTTCATGGGGGAACACTGAAGCTTTCTTT. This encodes CATSPSWGNTEAFF.

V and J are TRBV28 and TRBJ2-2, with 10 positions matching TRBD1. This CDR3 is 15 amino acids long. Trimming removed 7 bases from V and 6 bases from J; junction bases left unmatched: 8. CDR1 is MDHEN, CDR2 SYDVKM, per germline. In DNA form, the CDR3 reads TGTGCCAGCACCCAGGGACAGGGGATCGCCGGGGAGCTGTTTTTT. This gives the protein CASTQGQGIAGELFF.